This entry lists 28 T cell receptor beta chains sequenced from one sample in a study of T cell repertoires in cytomegalovirus infection. TCRdb re-analysed the reads in MiXCR, keeping a single row per CDR3 protein. This table has hundreds of thousands of distinct CDR3 sequences, 24% appearing once. The sample was CD8+ T cells from PBMCs. The receptors were sampled from a human donor in good health (CMV status not recorded). Some clones in this sample may be carry-over from other donors' samples.

This clonotype has only a few counts. V usage is TRBV7-9 and J usage is TRBJ2-2, with D unresolved. The germline gives CDR1 SEHNR, CDR2 FQNEAQ (reference sequence). The V end lost 11 bases, the J end lost 6 bases, and 13 bases lay between the germline ends. This CDR3 comprises 12 residues. Here the CDR3 DNA reads TGTGCCGGTCATAAGGAGTCCGGGGAGCTGTTTTTT. This gives the protein CAGHKESGELFF.

CDR3 sequence reads: CASSHDPGRTNTGELFF. CDR3 nucleotides: TGTGCCAGCAGCCACGATCCCGGCAGAACGAACACCGGGGAGCTGTTTTTT. V is TRBV7-6 and J is TRBJ2-2; D remains ambiguous. Trimming shortened V by 5 bases and J by 0 bases, and 16 bases separated the two germline ends. Germline V CDR1 and CDR2: SGHVS, FNYEAQ. The CDR3 runs 17 residues.

This clonotype came up a few times. Here the CDR3 DNA reads TGTGCCAGTAGGTCCCACCGTCTTCGGGGAGAGCAGTACTTC. Translation: CASRSHRLRGEQYF. V gene TRBV19 combines with J gene TRBJ2-7; a weak D match, TRBD2 (5 bases). Per the germline V gene, CDR1 is LNHDA and CDR2 is SQIVND (reference sequence). The CDR3 has 14 amino acids. The V end lost 6 bases, the J end lost 7 bases, and 19 bases lay between the germline ends.

Only a few counts were recorded for this clonotype. J is TRBJ2-3 and V is TRBV14; D ambiguous. This CDR3 spans 13 amino acids. Germline CDR1 reads SGHDN; CDR2 reads FVKESK. The V end was cut by 0 bases, the J end by 5 bases, with 6 bases between. CDR3 in DNA: TGTGCCAGCAGCCAAGATTGGGGAGATACGCAGTATTTT. It yields the protein CASSQDWGDTQYF.

V and J are TRBV7-9 and TRBJ1-5; D is unclear. Germline CDR1 and CDR2: SEHNR and FQNEAQ (reference sequence). The ends were cut back, 0 bases at V and 5 bases at J, with 11 bases in the middle. The CDR3 covers 15 residues. The CDR3 protein is CASSLAPTSDQPQHF. For the CDR3, the DNA is TGTGCCAGCAGCTTAGCGCCCACTTCTGATCAGCCCCAGCATTTT.

The V gene is TRBV29-1, the J gene TRBJ2-3; 7 nucleotides align to TRBD2. The CDR3 sequence is 14 residues long. V gave up 6 bases and J gave up 0 bases; unmatched junction bases: 6. CDR1 and CDR2 from the germline V gene are SQVTM and ANQGSEA. The CDR3: CSVGAGASTDTQYF. The CDR3 DNA reads as TGCAGCGTAGGTGCGGGAGCTAGCACAGATACGCAGTATTTT.

There are many counts of this clonotype. The chain couples TRBV7-8 to TRBJ2-7; TRBD1 might be the D (6 bases). This CDR3 has 13 amino acids. V lost 0 bases, J lost 6 bases, and 9 bases lay in between. Germline CDR1 reads SGHVS; CDR2 reads FQNEAQ. CDR3 sequence reads: CASSLAQGREQYV. The CDR3 nucleotides are TGTGCCAGCAGCTTAGCACAGGGACGCGAGCAGTACGTC.

The table lists this clonotype with many counts. The chain combines TRBV5-1 with TRBJ2-5, with a tentative D call TRBD2 (6 bases). Germline V lookup: CDR1 SGHRS, CDR2 YFSETQ. V was shortened by 0 bases and J by 5 bases, with 11 bases between the two germline ends. This CDR3 comprises 14 residues. The DNA for the CDR3 is TGCGCCAGCAGCTTGGACGTTGGGGGGGAGACCCAGTACTTC. Translated, it gives CASSLDVGGETQYF. The variable domain in full, completed from reference TRBV5-1 and TRBJ2-5, reads KAGVTQTPRYLIKTRGQQVTLSCSPISGHRSVSWYQQTPGQGLQFLFEYFSETQRNKGNFPGRFSGRQFSNSRSEMNVSTLELGDSALYLCASSLDVGGETQYFGPGTRLLVL.

This clonotype turned up a few times. The chain carries TRBV29-1 and TRBJ1-2; 9 bases map to TRBD1. The CDR3 extends over 14 amino acids. V dropped 3 bases and J dropped 2; count of bases not matched to a gene: 4. CDR1 is SQVTM and CDR2 is ANQGSEA in the germline V gene. CDR3 bases: TGCAGCGTTGAGTCGACAGGGGGGAACTATGGCTACACCTTC. This codes for CSVESTGGNYGYTF. Full variable domain (outside the CDR3, taken from reference TRBV29-1 and TRBJ1-2): SAVISQKPSRDICQRGTSLTIQCQVDSQVTMMFWYRQQPGQSLTLIATANQGSEATYESGFVIDKFPISRPNLTFSTLTVSNMSPEDSSIYLCSVESTGGNYGYTFGSGTRLTVV.

This clonotype was observed at least ten times. The gene calls are TRBV7-9 and TRBJ1-2; 10 bases are shared with TRBD1. Germline V CDR1 and CDR2: SEHNR, FQNEAQ (reference sequence). The J segment lost 8 bases and the V segment lost 3 bases, leaving 3 bases of the junction unmatched. This CDR3 is 13 amino acids long. The CDR3 region has the DNA TGTGCCAGCAGCTTGGGGACAGGGGACGGCTACACCTTC. Protein product: CASSLGTGDGYTF.

This clonotype was picked up a small number of times. This chain joins TRBV25-1 and TRBJ2-2; D is unclear. CDR1 is MGHDK and CDR2 is SYGVNS in the germline V gene. This CDR3 is 13 amino acids long. The V gene lost 3 bases and the J gene lost 4 bases, with 6 bases spanning the gap. The DNA for the CDR3 is TGTGCCAGCAGTGATAGACGCACCGGGGAGCTGTTTTTT. This gives the protein CASSDRRTGELFF.

The chain has TRBV6-5 and TRBJ2-7; 7 nucleotides align to TRBD1. Germline CDR1 MNHEY, CDR2 SVGAGI. V trimming: 5 bases; J trimming: 2 bases; junction bases outside the gene matches: 24. CDR3 length: 20 amino acids. CDR3 nucleotides: TGTGCCAGCAGTACCAGAATGCCGGTACTCGGGACAGAAGACCCCTACGAGCAGTACGTC. Its protein is CASSTRMPVLGTEDPYEQYV.

In its sample, this clonotype was seen many times. This rearrangement joins TRBV7-9 to TRBJ2-7, with TRBD1 as a possible D gene (6 bases). Trimming stripped 5 bases from V and 1 base from J, with 12 bases between. Per germline, CDR1 SEHNR and CDR2 FQNEAQ (reference sequence). This CDR3 is built from 14 residues. CDR3 sequence reads: CASSQGTGSYEQYF. The CDR3 bases are TGTGCCAGCAGCCAGGGAACAGGGTCCTACGAGCAGTACTTC. Full variable domain (missing parts from reference TRBV7-9 and TRBJ2-7): DTGVSQNPRHKITKRGQNVTFRCDPISEHNRLYWYRQTLGQGPEFLTYFQNEAQLEKSRLLSDRFSAERPKGSFSTLEIQRTEQGDSAMYLCASSQGTGSYEQYFGPGTRLTVT.

The chain combines TRBV5-5 with TRBJ1-1; D call uncertain. The V gene lost 3 bases and the J gene lost 3 bases, with 6 bases spanning the gap. The CDR3 is made up of 12 amino acids. Germline CDR1 SGHKS, CDR2 YYEKEE (reference sequence). CDR3 residues: CASSSADTEAFF. CDR3 bases: TGTGCCAGCAGCTCCGCGGACACTGAAGCTTTCTTT.

This clonotype came up once. It may be a read error: a sequence one base away is much more abundant. CDR3 nucleotides: TGTGTCAGCAGCCCAATACAGGGGACTGAAGCTTTCTTT. Protein: CVSSPIQGTEAFF. The chain joins TRBV7-6 to TRBJ1-1; 7 bases agree with TRBD1. Germline CDR1 reads SGHVS; CDR2 reads FNYEAQ. This CDR3 has 13 residues.

This clonotype was counted ten times or more. This chain connects TRBV12-5 to TRBJ2-1, with D possibly being TRBD2 (5 bases). CDR1 and CDR2 from the germline V gene are LGHNT and FRNRAP. The V end was cut by 6 bases, the J end by 8 bases, with 26 bases between. This CDR3 has 17 amino acids. Here the CDR3 DNA reads TGTGCTAGTGGGTTTACGATCGAGGGTGGAGGCTTCGATGAGCAGTTCTTC. Translation gives CASGFTIEGGGFDEQFF.

The chain carries TRBV29-1 and TRBJ1-5; 11 bases agree with TRBD1. V gave up 7 bases and J gave up 3 bases; unmatched junction bases: 5. The CDR3 is 14 residues long. The V gene's germline CDR1 is SQVTM and CDR2 ANQGSEA. The CDR3 region is CSARDRGNNQPQHF. CDR3 nucleotides: TGCAGCGCTCGGGACAGGGGGAACAATCAGCCCCAGCATTTT. The full variable domain, its missing parts supplied by reference TRBV29-1 and TRBJ1-5, is SAVISQKPSRDICQRGTSLTIQCQVDSQVTMMFWYRQQPGQSLTLIATANQGSEATYESGFVIDKFPISRPNLTFSTLTVSNMSPEDSSIYLCSARDRGNNQPQHFGDGTRLSIL.

This clonotype was counted a few times. This chain connects TRBV28 to TRBJ2-7; 9 bases are a match to TRBD2. J was trimmed by 0 bases and V by 5 bases; bases with no gene match: 2. CDR1 is MDHEN, CDR2 SYDVKM, per germline. CDR3 length equals 14 residues. The CDR3 region is CASSLAGHSYEQYV. For the CDR3, the DNA is TGTGCCAGCAGTCTAGCGGGGCACTCCTACGAGCAGTACGTC.

This clonotype was observed a few times. The V gene is TRBV7-9, the J gene TRBJ2-4; 7 bases match TRBD1. Germline V gene lookup returns CDR1 SEHNR and CDR2 FQNEAQ (reference sequence). The CDR3 is 16 residues long. The V segment lost 4 bases and the J segment 5 bases; nucleotides outside the gene matches: 11. The CDR3 DNA reads as TGTGCCAGCAGCTCCCGGGACAGAGGAGACCAAAACATTCAGTACTTC. Amino acids: CASSSRDRGDQNIQYF.

In this sample, this clonotype turned up many times. The junction departs from germline at one end; a sequencing error may be responsible. This chain links TRBV7-9 with TRBJ1-1; D is unclear. The CDR3 covers 13 residues. CDR1 is SEHNR, CDR2 FQNEAQ, per germline (reference sequence). CDR3 DNA: TGTGCCAGCAGTTTAGGAGGGTTCACTGAAGCTTTCTTT. Translation gives CASSLGGFTEAFF.

This clonotype was counted between two and nine times. J is TRBJ1-2 and V is TRBV6-5; TRBD1 aligns across 9 bases. Losses at the gene ends were 2 bases for V and 3 bases for J; bases not matched to a gene: 7. Per the germline V gene, CDR1 is MNHEY and CDR2 is SVGAGI. There are 16 residues in the CDR3. The DNA of the CDR3 is TGTGCCAGCAGTTACGGTCCGACAGGGGGACACTATGGCTACACCTTC. It specifies CASSYGPTGGHYGYTF.

This clonotype was recorded many times. The chain joins TRBV7-6 to TRBJ2-5, with a weak D call TRBD1 (5 bases). V gave up 5 bases and J gave up 7 bases, with 23 bases separating them. Germline V CDR1 and CDR2: SGHVS, FNYEAQ. CDR3 length: 16 residues. The CDR3 nucleotides read TGTGCCAGCAGCCGTAATAGCAGGGAACCTGGTGGGACCCAGTACTTC. Its translation is CASSRNSREPGGTQYF.

This clonotype was recorded at least ten times. This chain joins TRBV10-3 and TRBJ2-7; the D gene could be TRBD1 or TRBD2 (5 bases each). CDR1 ENHRY and CDR2 SYGVKD come from the germline V gene. Between the trimmed V and J ends, which lost 4 bases and 2 bases, there was a span of 12 bases. This CDR3 spans 14 amino acids. This CDR3 is CAISGGPQPYEQYF. In DNA, the CDR3 is TGTGCCATCAGTGGGGGACCCCAACCCTACGAGCAGTACTTC.

The V call is TRBV5-5, the J call TRBJ1-5; D gene unclear. The CDR3 extends over 13 amino acids. V was shortened by 2 bases and J by 5 bases, with 8 bases between the two germline ends. CDR1 SGHKS and CDR2 YYEKEE come from the germline V gene (reference sequence). The CDR3 nucleotides are TGTGCCAGCAGCTTTGTCGGTGATCAGCCCCAGCATTTT. Translating it yields CASSFVGDQPQHF.

This clonotype showed up many times. The rearrangement links TRBV7-2 to TRBJ2-7; D perhaps matches TRBD1 (5 bases). The germline gives CDR1 SGHTA, CDR2 FQGNSA. This CDR3 is 14 amino acids long. Trimming pared 1 base from V and 3 bases from J, leaving 10 bases between. Written as DNA, the CDR3 is TGTGCCAGCAGCTTAGATCCAGGGAACTACGAGCAGTACTTC. Translating it yields CASSLDPGNYEQYF.

As to this clonotype: An end of the junction does not agree with germline; a read error may underlie this. The chain recombines TRBV29-1 with TRBJ2-3; TRBD2 agrees at 9 bases. The germline V gene has CDR1 SQVTM and CDR2 ANQGSEA. This CDR3 spans 17 amino acids. CDR3 protein: CCVEDLIAGEWGDTQYF. DNA for the CDR3: TGCTGCGTTGAAGATTTAATAGCGGGGGAATGGGGAGATACGCAGTATTTT.

This clonotype has just a few counts. The V and J genes are TRBV29-1 and TRBJ2-7; a weak D match, TRBD2 (6 bases). The CDR3 totals 14 residues. V was trimmed by 3 bases and J by 2 bases, leaving 14 bases between them. The germline V gene encodes CDR1 SQVTM and CDR2 ANQGSEA. DNA of the CDR3: TGCAGCGTTGAGGGCGTTCGGGGGACCTACGAGCAGTACTTC. Protein product: CSVEGVRGTYEQYF.

This clonotype was found a few times. The chain carries TRBV2 and TRBJ2-2; D ambiguous. The V gene's germline CDR1 is SNHLY and CDR2 FYNNEI. This CDR3 is built from 16 residues. V lost 3 bases and J lost 5, with 16 bases in between. The CDR3 region has the DNA TGTGCCAGCAGTGACGCGGACCAACTTTGGACCGGGGAGCTGTTTTTT. Translation: CASSDADQLWTGELFF.